The rows below give T cell receptor beta chains drawn from one sample of a study of human versus mouse CDR3 diversity and MHC coevolution. Profiled with immunoSEQ multiplex PCR; TCRdb holds only in-frame clones, not every one. The repertoire includes about 77,000 clones, 85% to 95% of them detected once, and about 0.15% sits in the top ten. The sequenced sample was naive CD4+ T cells from blood. The receptor source for this set is a person between 25 and 69 years old in good health. CDR3s include the opening cysteine and the closing phenylalanine or tryptophan. Fields, in order: D gene, V gene, clone size, J gene, CDR3 DNA, CDR3 protein. D genes are given only for firm matches. Clone size is not always given. Where it is, it says once, few, many or a class for expanded clones.

TRBD1,TRBV6-1,.,TRBJ2-7,TGTGCCACCGAACAGGGGCCGAGCTCCTACGAGCAGTACTTC,CATEQGPSSYEQYF
.,TRBV27,.,TRBJ2-3,TGTGCCAGCAGTTTACCAGCGAGAACCACAGATACGCAGTATTTT,CASSLPARTTDTQYF
.,TRBV6-5,few,TRBJ2-3,TGTGCCAGCAGTTACTCATTCCGGTTTGAGGATACGCAGTATTTT,CASSYSFRFEDTQYF
TRBD2,TRBV14,.,TRBJ2-1,TGTGCCAGCAGCCGACTAATCGGACTAGCGGGGAGCGATGAGCAGTTCTTC,CASSRLIGLAGSDEQFF
TRBD1,TRBV5-6,.,TRBJ1-6,TGTGCCAGCAGCCGATTTGGAGGGACAGGAGTATCACCCCTCCACTTT,CASSRFGGTGVSPLHF
TRBD2,TRBV5-4,.,TRBJ2-5,TGTGCCAGCAGTCAGCGGGAGGGCGGGGAGACCCAGTACTTC,CASSQREGGETQYF
.,TRBV27,once,TRBJ1-4,TGTGCCAGCAGTTTAAGAAGGGCGGGTACTTCAACTAATGAAAAACTGTTTTTT,CASSLRRAGTSTNEKLFF
.,TRBV5-1,few,TRBJ2-7,TGCGCCAGCAGCCCGACAGGAAGACGGTTTTACGAGCAGTACTTC,CASSPTGRRFYEQYF
.,TRBV28,.,TRBJ2-1,TGTGCGGGCAGTCTTGGGAGAGGTGAGCAGTTCTTC,CAGSLGRGEQFF
.,TRBV29-1,.,TRBJ2-7,TGCAGCGTTCGAGGACACTACGAGCAGTACTTC,CSVRGHYEQYF
.,TRBV5-4,.,TRBJ2-1,TGTGCCAGCAGCTTCGGCGGAGGGACGAATGAGCAGTTCTTC,CASSFGGGTNEQFF
.,TRBV13,.,TRBJ2-2,TGTGCCAGCAGCCCAGGAGGAAACACCGGGGAGCTGTTTTTT,CASSPGGNTGELFF
TRBD1,TRBV29-1,.,TRBJ1-1,TGCAGCGTCGAGGGACAGATGAACACTGAAGCTTTCTTT,CSVEGQMNTEAFF
.,TRBV6-1,once,TRBJ2-7,TGTGCCAGCACAACGGGGGTCTCCTACGAGCAGTACTTC,CASTTGVSYEQYF
.,TRBV6-6,.,TRBJ1-5,TGTGCCAGCCGGGAGGGCGGTCAAATAAATCAGCCCCAGCATTTT,CASREGGQINQPQHF
.,TRBV2,.,TRBJ2-7,TGTGCCAGCAAAGGGACTGGATCCTACGAGCAGTACTTC,CASKGTGSYEQYF